The present entry profiles one TCR delta chain with its context. Its antigen is unknown. RNA was extracted from the cells and then reverse transcribed. Multiplex PCR used pooled V-gene forward primers and a constant-region reverse primer to amplify CDR3s. TCRdb applied CATT to the multiplex PCR reads for clone calling. The table lists about 55,000 delta-chain clones, around 15% of them singletons. The sample comes from a study of Vδ1+ human thymocytes. Notes on the study in general: Thymic TRG and TRD repertoires appeared highly polyclonal, with Gaussian CDR3 length distributions.

V was shortened by 1 base and J by 0 bases, with 27 bases between the two germline ends. The CDR3 runs 21 residues. Germline lookup yields CDR1 TSWWSYY and CDR2 QGS. After alphabeta T cell depletion, CD3+ Vdelta1+ Vdelta2- thymocytes were sorted. V and J are TRDV1 and TRDJ1; D remains unclear. Material for sequencing was Vdelta1+ gamma-delta thymocytes from the thymus. Subset in this sample: FACS-sorted CD3+ TCRalphabeta- TCRVdelta1+ TCRVdelta2- thymocytes. The receptor comes from a boy in the first two years of life who had congenital heart surgery. The CDR3 DNA reads TGTGCTCTTGGGGAACGCTGGTATGGCCGACATCCGCCGGCGTACACCGATAAACTCATCTTT. Translating gives CALGERWYGRHPPAYTDKLIF.